The 17 T cell receptor beta chains given below trace back to one sample, sequenced in a study of blood T cells in healthy people across ages. The use of a sample-barcoded 5' primer and a J-beta primer mix characterized a second PCR of 7 to 11 cycles. One entry per CDR3 protein results from TCRdb running MiXCR on the 5' RACE reads. In the table there are about 1,500,000 distinct CDR3 sequences, approximately 30% of which are singletons. Sequencing was done on a sample of blood. The receptors come from a woman aged 25 to 39 in good health.

The chain has TRBV30 and TRBJ1-5; TRBD1 might be the D (5 bases). The ends were cut back, 3 bases at V and 0 bases at J, with 12 bases in the middle. Germline V CDR1 and CDR2: GTSNPN, SVGIG (reference sequence). The CDR3 totals 15 residues. The DNA of the CDR3 is TGTGCCTGGAGCCTAGGACAAAATAGCAATCAGCCCCAGCATTTT. Its protein product is CAWSLGQNSNQPQHF.

The CDR3 DNA reads as TGTGCCAGCAGTTCGCACCAGGGTCTCCGCCTCTACGAGCAGTACTTC. This encodes CASSSHQGLRLYEQYF. The V and J genes are TRBV28 and TRBJ2-7; D is possibly TRBD1 (5 bases). Looked up from germline, CDR1 is MDHEN and CDR2 is SYDVKM. CDR3 length: 16 residues. V lost 4 bases, J lost 3 bases, and 19 bases lay in between.

The CDR3 loop is CASRSKGVSTDTQYF. CDR3 in DNA: TGTGCCAGTAGGTCTAAGGGGGTGAGCACAGATACGCAGTATTTT. The chain combines TRBV7-9 with TRBJ2-3, with a weak D call TRBD1 (6 bases). This CDR3 is 15 amino acids long. Trimming took off 9 bases at V and 0 bases at J, with 16 bases between the two ends. Germline V gives CDR1 SEHNR, CDR2 FQNEAQ (reference sequence).

The V and J genes are TRBV3-1 and TRBJ2-5; D gene unclear. Between the trimmed V and J ends, which lost 6 bases and 11 bases, there was a span of 16 bases. The germline V gene has CDR1 LGHDT and CDR2 YNNKEL (reference sequence). This CDR3 contains 12 residues. The CDR3 is CASSHRSNEQYF. The CDR3 bases are TGTGCCAGCAGTCACCGTTCCAATGAGCAGTACTTC.

Many counts were recorded for this clonotype. The chain recombines TRBV6-4 with TRBJ2-1, with D perhaps matching TRBD1 (6 bases). The germline V and J ends were trimmed by 5 bases and 6 bases, with 20 bases remaining between them. The CDR3 has 16 amino acids. The V gene's germline CDR1 is MRHNA and CDR2 SNTAGT. The DNA of the CDR3 is TGTGCCAGCAGTCCTAGAGGGGGTGTGACCCGCAATGAGCAGTTCTTC. This translates into CASSPRGGVTRNEQFF.

This clonotype has a handful of counts. V gene TRBV11-2 combines with J gene TRBJ1-6; no firm D call. The CDR3 runs to 15 residues. V lost 4 bases and J 6 bases, leaving 13 bases between the germline ends. Germline CDR1 reads SGHAT; CDR2 reads FQNNGV. Here the CDR3 DNA reads TGTGCCAGCAGCTCTAGTGCGCAGAGTAATTCACCCCTCCACTTT. Encoded protein: CASSSSAQSNSPLHF. Full variable domain (outside the CDR3, taken from reference TRBV11-2 and TRBJ1-6): EAGVAQSPRYKIIEKRQSVAFWCNPISGHATLYWYQQILGQGPKLLIQFQNNGVVDDSQLPKDRFSAERLKGVDSTLKIQPAKLEDSAVYLCASSSSAQSNSPLHFGNGTRLTVT.

V gene TRBV20-1 combines with J gene TRBJ2-1; D may match TRBD1 or TRBD2 (5 bases each). The CDR3 runs to 16 residues. From germline, CDR1 is DFQATT and CDR2 SNEGSKA (reference sequence). The ends were cut back, 5 bases at V and 6 bases at J, with 23 bases in the middle. CDR3 protein: CSAGLMSGPFFNEQFF. The CDR3 nucleotides are TGCAGTGCTGGATTGATGTCGGGACCATTTTTCAATGAGCAGTTCTTC.

CDR3 residues: CASSRSDGTGQPFF. DNA of the CDR3: TGCGCCAGCAGTCGGAGCGATGGGACAGGACAACCTTTCTTT. The chain employs TRBV4-1 and TRBJ1-1; TRBD1 aligns across 8 bases. Germline V gene data show CDR1 as MGHRA and CDR2 as YSYEKL. V trimming: 6 bases; J trimming: 12 bases; junction bases outside the gene matches: 15. The CDR3 covers 14 residues.

This clonotype was found many times. The V call is TRBV5-1, the J call TRBJ2-1; 8 bases line up with TRBD2. Germline-derived CDR1 and CDR2 are SGHRS and YFSETQ. J lost 6 bases, V lost 1 base, and 3 bases had no gene match. This CDR3 region has 14 residues. CDR3 DNA sequence: TGCGCCAGCAGCTTGAAAGCGGGGGTCAATGAGCAGTTCTTC. The encoded protein is CASSLKAGVNEQFF.

This clonotype was recorded a few times. At one of its ends the junction is not consistent with the germline gene, which may arise from a read error. This chain uses TRBV6-5 with TRBJ1-2; TRBD1 matches 7 bases. The CDR3 covers 15 residues. Germline loops: CDR1 MNHEY, CDR2 SVGAGI. The CDR3 reads CASSYDRQGLDGCTF. The CDR3 DNA is TGTGCCAGCAGTTACGATCGACAGGGCTTGGATGGCTGCACCTTC.

In this sample, this clonotype turned up many times. This chain links TRBV7-9 with TRBJ2-1; 9 bases are shared with TRBD2. The CDR3 has 17 amino acids. CDR1 and CDR2 from the germline V gene are SEHNR and FQNEAQ (reference sequence). Trimming at V came to 2 bases and at J to 7 bases, leaving 12 bases not matched to a gene. The CDR3 sequence is CASSLWLAGRRKNEQFF. Written as DNA, the CDR3 is TGTGCCAGCAGCTTATGGCTAGCGGGACGACGGAAGAATGAGCAGTTCTTC.

The chain employs TRBV20-1 and TRBJ2-2; a possible D gene is TRBD2 (6 bases). The length of the CDR3 is 16 residues. The V end lost 5 bases, the J end lost 8 bases, and 24 bases lay between the germline ends. Germline CDR1 and CDR2: DFQATT and SNEGSKA (reference sequence). CDR3 region: CSASPAGQPLSGELFF. In DNA form, the CDR3 reads TGCAGTGCTTCCCCGGCGGGGCAGCCTTTATCGGGGGAGCTGTTTTTT.

This clonotype has more than one count but fewer than ten. This sequence joins TRBV20-1 and TRBJ1-2; D gene unclear. The V and J ends lost 4 bases and 8 bases respectively, with 11 bases between them. The CDR3 has 11 residues. The germline V gene encodes CDR1 DFQATT and CDR2 SNEGSKA (reference sequence). The CDR3 sequence: CSAKVLAGYTF. The CDR3 DNA reads TGCAGTGCTAAGGTGCTCGCAGGCTACACCTTC.

This clonotype occurred a few times. V and J are TRBV30 and TRBJ2-7; no firm D call. V lost 0 bases and J 5 bases, leaving 14 bases between the germline ends. The CDR3 covers 14 residues. Looked up from germline, CDR1 is GTSNPN and CDR2 is SVGIG (reference sequence). CDR3 sequence: CAWSVLRKSDEQYF. CDR3 sequence (DNA): TGTGCCTGGAGTGTACTGCGTAAATCCGACGAGCAGTACTTC.

This chain joins TRBV19 and TRBJ1-1; D perhaps matches TRBD1 (5 bases). The germline CDR1 and CDR2 sequences are LNHDA and SQIVND (reference sequence). The CDR3 is made up of 14 amino acids. The ends were cut back, 6 bases at V and 2 bases at J, with 13 bases in the middle. CDR3: CASRMGDSNTEAFF. In DNA form, the CDR3 reads TGTGCCAGTAGGATGGGAGACAGTAACACTGAAGCTTTCTTT.

This clonotype occurred many times. The chain has TRBV9 and TRBJ2-7; a possible D gene is TRBD1 (5 bases). V was trimmed by 2 bases and J by 0 bases, leaving 12 bases between them. Germline V gene data show CDR1 as SGDLS and CDR2 as YYNGEE. This CDR3 comprises 15 residues. In nucleotides, the CDR3 is TGTGCCAGCAGCGTCGACTTAGACAGCTCCTACGAGCAGTACTTC. Translation: CASSVDLDSSYEQYF.

The V gene is TRBV7-2, the J gene TRBJ2-1, with 8 bases that match TRBD2. Germline values: CDR1 SGHTA, CDR2 FQGNSA. V was pared by 2 bases and J by 9 bases, with 9 bases of the junction left unmatched. CDR3 length equals 15 residues. CDR3 sequence: CASSLQAGEYGEQFF. CDR3 nucleotides: TGTGCCAGCAGCTTACAAGCGGGAGAGTATGGTGAGCAGTTCTTC.